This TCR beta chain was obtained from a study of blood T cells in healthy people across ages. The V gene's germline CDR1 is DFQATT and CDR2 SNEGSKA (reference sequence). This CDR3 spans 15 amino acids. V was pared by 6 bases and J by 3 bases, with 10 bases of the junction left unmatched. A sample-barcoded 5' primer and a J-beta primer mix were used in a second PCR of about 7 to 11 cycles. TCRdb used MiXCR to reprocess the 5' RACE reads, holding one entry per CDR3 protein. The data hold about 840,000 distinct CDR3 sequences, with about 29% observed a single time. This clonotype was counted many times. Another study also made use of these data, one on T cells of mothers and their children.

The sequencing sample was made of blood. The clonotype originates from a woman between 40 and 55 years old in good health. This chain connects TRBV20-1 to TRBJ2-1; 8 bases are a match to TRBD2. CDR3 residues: CSASPGGGLYNEQFF. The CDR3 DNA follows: TGCAGTGCCTCCCCGGGGGGGGGACTCTACAATGAGCAGTTCTTC.